This T cell receptor (beta chain) was observed in a study of CD8+ T cells in alopecia areata. The overall study: Twice daily, treated patients received 5 to 10 mg of oral tofacitinib.

The CDR3 extends over 12 amino acids. Germline assignment: CDR1 SNHLY and CDR2 FYNNEI. V lost 6 bases, J lost 0 bases, and 5 bases lay in between. Punch biopsies of lesional scalp, plus peripheral blood, were taken from alopecia areata patients. Following RNA extraction, reverse transcription yielded cDNA that acted as the sequencing template. Sequencing used immunoSEQ multiplex PCR; TCRdb keeps in-frame clones, though not all of them. The sample includes some 170,000 clones, roughly 66% seen only once; the top ten take about an eighth. The V call is TRBV2, the J call TRBJ1-1; possibly TRBD1 for D (5 bases). This receptor was taken from a human donor with alopecia areata. Sequences were derived from CD8+ T cells sorted from blood, sampled at week 0. The DNA for the CDR3 is TGTGCCAGCAGGGACATGAACACTGAAGCTTTCTTT. As protein: CASRDMNTEAFF.